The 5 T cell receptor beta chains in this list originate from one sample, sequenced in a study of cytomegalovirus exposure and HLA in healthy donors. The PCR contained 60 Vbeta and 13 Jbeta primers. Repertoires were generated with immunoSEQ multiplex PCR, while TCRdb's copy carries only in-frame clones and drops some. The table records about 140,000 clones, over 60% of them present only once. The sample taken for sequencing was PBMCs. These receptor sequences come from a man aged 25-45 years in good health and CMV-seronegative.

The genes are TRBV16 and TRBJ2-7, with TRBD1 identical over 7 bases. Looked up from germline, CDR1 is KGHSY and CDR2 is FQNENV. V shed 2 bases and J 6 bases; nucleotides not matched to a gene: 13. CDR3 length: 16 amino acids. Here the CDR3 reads CASSQTHTNTGAEQYF. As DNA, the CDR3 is TGTGCCAGCAGCCAAACCCACACCAATACAGGGGCCGAGCAGTACTTC.

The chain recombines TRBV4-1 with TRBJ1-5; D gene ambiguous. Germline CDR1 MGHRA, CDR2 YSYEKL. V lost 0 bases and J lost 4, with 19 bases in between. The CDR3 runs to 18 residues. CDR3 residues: CASSQEVVGGYGNQPQHF. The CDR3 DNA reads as TGCGCCAGCAGCCAAGAGGTAGTAGGAGGATACGGGAATCAGCCCCAGCATTTT.

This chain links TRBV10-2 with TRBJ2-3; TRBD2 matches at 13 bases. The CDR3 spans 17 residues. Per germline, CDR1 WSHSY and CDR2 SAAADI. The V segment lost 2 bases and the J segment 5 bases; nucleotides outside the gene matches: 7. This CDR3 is CASSEPRTSGRVDTQYF. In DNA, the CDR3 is TGCGCCAGCAGTGAGCCCAGGACTAGCGGGAGAGTAGATACGCAGTATTTT.

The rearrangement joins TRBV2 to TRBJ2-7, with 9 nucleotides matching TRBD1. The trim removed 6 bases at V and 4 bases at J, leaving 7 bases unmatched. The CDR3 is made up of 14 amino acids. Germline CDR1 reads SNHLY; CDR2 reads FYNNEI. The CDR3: CASSRTGDVYEQYF. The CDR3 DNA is TGTGCCAGCAGCAGGACAGGGGACGTTTACGAGCAGTACTTC.

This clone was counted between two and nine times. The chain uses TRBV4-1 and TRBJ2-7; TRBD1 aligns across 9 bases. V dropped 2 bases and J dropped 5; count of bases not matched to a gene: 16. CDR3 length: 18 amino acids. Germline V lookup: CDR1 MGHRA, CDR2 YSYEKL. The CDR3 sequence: CASSQIDLTGTGPHEQYF. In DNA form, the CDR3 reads TGCGCCAGCAGCCAAATAGATTTAACCGGGACAGGGCCCCACGAGCAGTACTTC.